Listed below are T cell receptor beta chains from one sample, sequenced in a study of spatial heterogeneity in lung cancer. Via MiXCR, TCRdb re-called the 5' RACE reads, giving one row per CDR3 protein. The table shows tens of thousands of distinct CDR3 sequences, with about an eighth occurring only once. This material consisted of PBMCs, taken at surgery. The receptors stem from a male donor with early-stage non-small cell lung cancer. CDR3s include the opening cysteine and the closing phenylalanine or tryptophan. The D gene is left open where the match is weak. Part of the rows lack a size; the others show once, few, many or a class for expanded clones.

abundance: few
v_gene: TRBV20-1
j_gene: TRBJ2-1
d_gene: TRBD2
CDR3nt: TGCAGTGCTAGAGATCCCCGGACTAGCGGATACAATGAGCAGTTCTTC
CDR3aa: CSARDPRTSGYNEQFF

abundance: NA
v_gene: TRBV4-3
j_gene: TRBJ1-6
d_gene: NA
CDR3nt: TGCGCCAGCAGCCAAGATCCCCCAGGGAGTAATTCACCCCTCCACTTT
CDR3aa: CASSQDPPGSNSPLHF

abundance: few
v_gene: TRBV3-1
j_gene: TRBJ1-1
d_gene: NA
CDR3nt: TGTGCCAGCAGCCCCCCGACTGACACTGAAGCTTTCTTT
CDR3aa: CASSPPTDTEAFF

abundance: few
v_gene: TRBV29-1
j_gene: TRBJ2-1
d_gene: TRBD2
CDR3nt: TGCAGCGCTGTGGGACTAGCGGGGGGTCGTTTGCATTTTAATGAGCAGTTCTTC
CDR3aa: CSAVGLAGGRLHFNEQFF

abundance: NA
v_gene: TRBV3-1
j_gene: TRBJ1-2
d_gene: TRBD1
CDR3nt: TGTGCCAGCAGCCAATCCGAGACACAGGGGAGCTACACCTTC
CDR3aa: CASSQSETQGSYTF

abundance: many
v_gene: TRBV10-3
j_gene: TRBJ2-5
d_gene: NA
CDR3nt: TGTGCCATCAGGGAGTGGGAGACCCAGTACTTC
CDR3aa: CAIREWETQYF

abundance: many
v_gene: TRBV19
j_gene: TRBJ1-5
d_gene: NA
CDR3nt: TGTGCCAGTAGTATAGCAGGGAGCAATCAGCCCCAGCATTTT
CDR3aa: CASSIAGSNQPQHF

abundance: few
v_gene: TRBV7-9
j_gene: TRBJ2-6
d_gene: TRBD2
CDR3nt: TGTGCCAGCAGCCCACTAGCGGGAGGGGAGTCTGGGGCCAACGTCCTGACTTTC
CDR3aa: CASSPLAGGESGANVLTF

abundance: few
v_gene: TRBV5-1
j_gene: TRBJ2-7
d_gene: TRBD1
CDR3nt: TGCGCCAGCAGCTTCCAGTCAAACAGGGGGTACGAGCAGTACTTC
CDR3aa: CASSFQSNRGYEQYF

abundance: few
v_gene: TRBV23-1
j_gene: TRBJ2-1
d_gene: TRBD2
CDR3nt: TGCGCCAGCACATCAGCGGGAGGGTCCTACAATGAGCAGTTCTTC
CDR3aa: CASTSAGGSYNEQFF

abundance: few
v_gene: TRBV29-1
j_gene: TRBJ2-3
d_gene: TRBD1
CDR3nt: TGCAGCGTCGCGAACAGGGGAAGGAGCACAGATACGCAGTATTTT
CDR3aa: CSVANRGRSTDTQYF